The present T cell receptor (beta chain) was sequenced within a study of siplizumab effects on memory and regulatory T cells. Notes on this clone: Its antigen is currently unknown.

Generated by immunoSEQ multiplex PCR, the TCRdb table keeps only in-frame clones and is missing some. The sample carries some 100,000 clones, 90% to 95% recorded once. In germline, CDR1 is SGDLS, CDR2 YYNGEE. The CDR3 covers 14 residues. Trimming shortened V by 0 bases and J by 2 bases, and 7 bases separated the two germline ends. Findings and caveats of the study: There appeared to be greater diversity in naive T cells than in memory cells, and naive T cells seemed major contributors to the alloresponse.

Source material: CD8+ T cells sorted from blood. The rearrangement links TRBV9 to TRBJ2-3; no clear D. The TCR comes from a human donor in good health. The CDR3 bases are TGTGCCAGCAGCGTAGCGGATTACACAGATACGCAGTATTTT. Amino acids: CASSVADYTDTQYF.